The clone carrying this T cell receptor beta chain showed up many times. Its antigen is not identified. Trimming removed 1 base from V and 3 bases from J, with 10 bases in between. This CDR3 contains 14 residues. Germline CDR1 SGHAT, CDR2 FQNNGV. This sample was taken from a study of early T cells in non-severe SARS-CoV-2 infection. Study information: Bulk RNA from unsorted whole blood was sequenced; chains were unpaired.

Each single cDNA molecule received a unique molecular identifier. TCRdb analysed the 5' RACE reads with MiXCR anew, one entry per CDR3 protein. Among 70,000 to 75,000 distinct CDR3 sequences listed, approximately 15% were seen once. The study, taken as a whole, reports: Private and CD4 specificities were missed by VDJdb matching, skewed to anti-spike CD8.

The material sequenced was whole blood. The rearrangement joins TRBV11-2 to TRBJ2-7; no firm D call. This TCR came from an adult who was a healthcare worker with PCR-confirmed SARS-CoV-2 infection or an uninfected control (not recorded which). CDR3 sequence (DNA): TGTGCCAGCAGCTTAGTTCCAGATATCTACGAGCAGTACTTC. Its protein product is CASSLVPDIYEQYF.